The rows below give T cell receptor beta chains drawn from one sample of a study of cytomegalovirus exposure and HLA in healthy donors. Measured with immunoSEQ multiplex PCR; TCRdb has only the in-frame clones, and not every one. In the table there are under 200,000 clones, about 81% of which are singletons. Sequenced sample: PBMCs. The receptors were sampled from a woman aged 25 to 39 in good health and CMV-seronegative. The CDR3 runs from the conserved cysteine through the conserved F or W. The D gene is left open where the match is weak. Size is omitted from some rows. Given values are once, few, many or a class for expanded clones.

V gene,clone size,D gene,J gene,CDR3 protein,CDR3 DNA
TRBV7-9,-,-,TRBJ2-7,CASSLMGTGEQYF,TGTGCCAGCAGCCTTATGGGCACGGGGGAGCAGTACTTC
TRBV2,few,TRBD1,TRBJ1-1,CATERQGAEAFF,TGTGCCACCGAGCGACAGGGCGCTGAAGCTTTCTTT
TRBV30,-,TRBD1,TRBJ2-7,CAWSGDRWYEQYF,TGTGCCTGGAGTGGGGACAGGTGGTACGAGCAGTACTTC
TRBV30,-,-,TRBJ2-7,CAWSATLSYEQYF,TGTGCCTGGAGTGCCACTCTATCCTACGAGCAGTACTTC
TRBV6-5,-,TRBD1,TRBJ2-7,CASSRDRSSYEQYF,TGTGCCAGCAGCAGGGACAGGTCATCCTACGAGCAGTACTTC
TRBV29-1,once,TRBD1,TRBJ1-2,CSVGDRASGYTF,TGCAGCGTAGGGGACAGGGCGTCCGGCTACACCTTC
TRBV6-1,-,-,TRBJ1-5,CASSEAGRNQPQHF,TGTGCCAGCAGTGAAGCCGGTCGCAATCAGCCCCAGCATTTT
TRBV29-1,once,TRBD1,TRBJ1-1,CSAPGQAATEAFF,TGCAGCGCCCCGGGACAGGCAGCCACTGAAGCTTTCTTT
TRBV28,-,-,TRBJ1-1,CASTEWGGGTEAFF,TGTGCCAGCACCGAATGGGGGGGAGGAACTGAAGCTTTCTTT
TRBV6-5,-,-,TRBJ2-3,CASKERERDTQYF,TGTGCCAGCAAGGAGAGAGAACGAGATACACAGTATTTT
TRBV10-2,-,-,TRBJ1-1,CASRDQGTEAFF,TGCGCCAGCAGGGACCAGGGGACTGAAGCTTTCTTT
TRBV4-1,-,-,TRBJ2-2,CASSQGRYSNTGELFF,TGCGCCAGCAGCCAAGGAAGGTACAGTAACACCGGGGAGCTGTTTTTT
TRBV10-3,-,TRBD1,TRBJ2-4,CAISSPGQGRIQYF,TGTGCCATCAGTAGCCCGGGACAGGGGCGCATTCAGTACTTC
TRBV6-5,-,-,TRBJ2-7,CASSTREDLTYEQYF,TGTGCCAGCAGTACTAGGGAAGACCTTACCTACGAGCAGTACTTC
TRBV27,-,-,TRBJ1-1,CASSLLYMNTEAFF,TGTGCCAGCAGTTTATTATACATGAACACTGAAGCTTTCTTT
TRBV6-1,-,-,TRBJ1-2,CASSEAPGDGYTF,TGTGCCAGCAGTGAAGCTCCGGGGGATGGCTACACCTTC
TRBV7-8,-,TRBD2,TRBJ2-5,CASSPGTSRRGETQYF,TGTGCCAGCAGCCCTGGGACTAGCAGGAGGGGTGAGACCCAGTACTTC
TRBV18,-,-,TRBJ1-3,CASSPSGLGNTIYF,TGTGCCAGCTCACCATCAGGACTTGGAAACACCATATATTTT
TRBV2,once,-,TRBJ1-1,CASRTEMNTEAFF,TGTGCCAGCAGGACAGAAATGAACACTGAAGCTTTCTTT
TRBV11-2,-,TRBD1,TRBJ1-2,CASSIGGQGYGYTF,TGTGCCAGCAGCATAGGGGGACAGGGCTATGGCTACACCTTC
TRBV5-1,-,-,TRBJ2-5,CASSLSTGEQETQYF,TGCGCCAGCAGCTTGTCAACAGGTGAACAAGAGACCCAGTACTTC
TRBV18,-,-,TRBJ2-5,CASSPPAGEETQYF,TGTGCCAGCTCACCACCCGCGGGCGAAGAGACCCAGTACTTC
TRBV28,once,TRBD1,TRBJ2-2,CASSFAGTANTGELFF,TGTGCCAGCAGTTTCGCCGGGACAGCGAACACCGGGGAGCTGTTTTTT
TRBV5-5,-,-,TRBJ2-7,CASSLVRVRDEQYF,TGTGCCAGCAGCTTGGTGCGGGTCCGGGACGAGCAGTACTTC
TRBV5-1,-,-,TRBJ1-2,CASSLDATGPYGYTF,TGCGCCAGCAGCTTGGACGCCACAGGGCCCTATGGCTACACCTTC